The rows below give T cell receptor beta chains drawn from one sample of a study of blood T cell repertoires in COVID-19. Using immunoSEQ multiplex PCR, the repertoire was profiled, and TCRdb retains in-frame clones only, with some absent. The data show hundreds of thousands of clones, with about four fifths seen just once and about 2.3% held by the top ten. Sequencing used peripheral blood. The receptor set was obtained from a woman in her 40s with active or convalescent COVID-19. Both conserved end residues are part of each CDR3. D genes are given only for firm matches. Clone size appears in some rows only: once, few, many, or a class for an expanded clone.

>NA|TRBV28|once|TRBJ1-2
TGTGCCAGCAGTTTAAGGACCGGTGGGGGGTCAGATGGCTACACCTTC
CASSLRTGGGSDGYTF
>TRBD2|TRBV7-6|NA|TRBJ2-5
TGTGCCAGCAGCCAATCCACTAGCGGCGGGTACCAAGAGACCCAGTACTTC
CASSQSTSGGYQETQYF
>NA|TRBV28|NA|TRBJ1-1
TGTGCCAGCAGTTCGGGGGAGGTTGAAGCTTTCTTT
CASSSGEVEAFF
>NA|TRBV19|NA|TRBJ1-1
TGTGCCAGTAGCCCTACAGGCCCCCCCAGGGCTTTCTTT
CASSPTGPPRAFF
>NA|TRBV13|once|TRBJ1-4
TGTGCCAGCAGCCACGGGGACATAAATGAAAAACTGTTTTTT
CASSHGDINEKLFF
>NA|TRBV11-3|NA|TRBJ2-7
TGTGCCAGCAGCCCCAGGGTTTCCCGTCAGGGTGGTCGCTACGAGCAGTACTTC
CASSPRVSRQGGRYEQYF
>NA|TRBV24-1|NA|TRBJ1-6
TGTGCCACCAGTGATAAGGGCAGGGTTGCACCCCTCCACTTT
CATSDKGRVAPLHF
>TRBD1|TRBV2|once|TRBJ2-2
TGTGCCAGCATTCTTTCGACAGGGGGAACCGGGGAGCTGTTTTTT
CASILSTGGTGELFF
>TRBD1|TRBV7-9|NA|TRBJ2-7
TGTGCCAGCAGCTTCCGGGACAGAACTTACGAGCAGTACTTC
CASSFRDRTYEQYF
>TRBD1|TRBV6-5|NA|TRBJ1-5
TGTGCCAGCAGCGGGACAGGGGGAACTCAGCCCCAGCATTTT
CASSGTGGTQPQHF
>NA|TRBV30|NA|TRBJ1-2
TGTGCCTGGACTCGGTACGTCCCTCGAACTTATGGCTACACCTTC
CAWTRYVPRTYGYTF
>TRBD2|TRBV10-3|NA|TRBJ2-1
TGTGCCATCGGACTAGCTGACGAGCCCTACAATGAGCAGTTCTTC
CAIGLADEPYNEQFF
>TRBD2|TRBV9|NA|TRBJ2-1
TGTGCCAGCAGCGGGTCACTAGCGGATAATGAGCAGTTCTTC
CASSGSLADNEQFF
>NA|TRBV20-1|NA|TRBJ2-1
TGCAGTGCTAGAGCGGACAATGAGCAGTTCTTC
CSARADNEQFF
>NA|TRBV6-5|NA|TRBJ2-7
TGTGCCAGCAGTTACCGCGGGATGGCCTACGAGCAGTACTTC
CASSYRGMAYEQYF
>NA|TRBV24-1|once|TRBJ2-7
TGTGCCACCAGTGATTTGGGCAGGTCAGCCGAGCAGTACTTC
CATSDLGRSAEQYF
>NA|TRBV18|NA|TRBJ1-2
TGTGCCAGCTCACCAGAGTCCCAGGGGTTTTACTATGGCTACACCTTC
CASSPESQGFYYGYTF
>TRBD1|TRBV7-3|NA|TRBJ1-2
TGTGCCAGCAGACCCACGGGACAGGGTGTCTATGGCTACACCTTC
CASRPTGQGVYGYTF
>NA|TRBV7-9|NA|TRBJ1-4
TGTGCCAGCAGCCAATTCGAAAAACTGTTTTTT
CASSQFEKLFF
>NA|TRBV6-1|NA|TRBJ2-1
TGTGCCAGCAGTGAACGGTTGACAGGCTCCTACAATGAGCAGTTCTTC
CASSERLTGSYNEQFF
>NA|TRBV12-2|NA|TRBJ2-6
TGTGCAAGTCGCCACAGGGTAGCTGGGGCCAACGTCCTGACTTTC
CASRHRVAGANVLTF
>TRBD1|TRBV18|NA|TRBJ1-3
TGTGCCAGCTCACTGGACAGGTCCGGAAACACCATATATTTT
CASSLDRSGNTIYF
>TRBD1|TRBV4-3|NA|TRBJ1-2
TGCGCCAGCAGCCACCCGGGACAGGGAGGGAGCCACACCTTC
CASSHPGQGGSHTF